This entry features one T cell receptor (beta chain) sequence. This CDR3 region has 15 residues. With V trimmed by 8 bases and J by 0 bases, 5 bases remained unmatched. Germline CDR1 LNHDA, CDR2 SQIVND (reference sequence). This record comes from a study of cytomegalovirus exposure and HLA in healthy donors. In the PCR, 60 Vbeta and 13 Jbeta primers were used. This table comes from immunoSEQ multiplex PCR, and its TCRdb copy is limited to in-frame clones, with some not included. The sample contains 150,000 to 200,000 clones, less than 85% of which appear only once. The chain recombines TRBV19 with TRBJ2-3, with TRBD1 identical over 10 bases. Input material: PBMCs. This clonotype was sampled from a boy between 2 and 10 years old in good health and CMV-seronegative. The CDR3 reads CASWGTGVSTDTQYF. As DNA, the CDR3 is TGTGCCAGTTGGGGGACAGGGGTTAGCACAGATACGCAGTATTTT.